The 23 T cell receptor beta chains below were found in one sample sequenced in a study of blood T cell repertoires in COVID-19. The method was immunoSEQ multiplex PCR; TCRdb's version includes in-frame clones alone and lacks a portion of them. The table has 150,000 or so clones, 82% seen once. Material for sequencing was peripheral blood. These receptors were obtained from a woman between 35 and 50 years old with COVID-19, enrolled during active disease.

The gene calls are TRBV7-2 and TRBJ1-6, with unresolved D. CDR3 size: 14 residues. Trimming took 1 base from V and 9 from J, leaving 10 bases between them. Germline V gene sequence: CDR1 SGHTA, CDR2 FQGNSA. The CDR3 spells CASSLGTVGSPLHF. The CDR3 bases are TGTGCCAGCAGCTTAGGCACAGTGGGTTCACCCCTCCACTTT.

This clone was observed many times. This chain uses TRBV2 with TRBJ1-5, with D possibly matching TRBD1 (6 bases). The CDR3 is 14 amino acids. Germline values: CDR1 SNHLY, CDR2 FYNNEI. Deletions cut 5 bases from V and 4 bases from J, with 12 bases between. The CDR3 region is CASSPGTRNQPQHF. As DNA, the CDR3 is TGTGCCAGCAGTCCCGGGACACGTAATCAGCCCCAGCATTTT.

The gene calls are TRBV2 and TRBJ2-5; a weak D match, TRBD2 (5 bases). There are 15 residues in the CDR3. Germline V gives CDR1 SNHLY, CDR2 FYNNEI. V lost 6 bases to trimming and J lost 5 bases, with 19 bases between them. CDR3 in DNA: TGTGCCAGCAGAGATATCGGACTGGGCCCGGAGACCCAGTACTTC. It is translated as CASRDIGLGPETQYF.

The CDR3 DNA sequence: TGCAGCGCCGGGACTACCCAATACGAGCAGTACGTC. Its protein is CSAGTTQYEQYV. The rearrangement links TRBV29-1 to TRBJ2-7, with 7 bases identical to TRBD2. J gave up 4 bases and V 7 bases, and 7 bases lay outside the gene matches. In germline, CDR1 is SQVTM, CDR2 ANQGSEA. The CDR3 has 12 residues.

The V gene is TRBV24-1, the J gene TRBJ2-5; D may be TRBD2 (6 bases). Trimming stripped 2 bases from V and 5 bases from J, with 20 bases between. Germline V gene lookup returns CDR1 KGHDR and CDR2 SFDVKD. The CDR3 is made up of 17 amino acids. The CDR3 loop reads CATSDWTKLGSGETQYF. The DNA of the CDR3 is TGTGCCACCAGTGATTGGACTAAGCTGGGCTCGGGGGAGACCCAGTACTTC.

The V call is TRBV11-2, the J call TRBJ1-2, with TRBD1 identical over 8 bases. Germline V gives CDR1 SGHAT, CDR2 FQNNGV. CDR3 size: 18 residues. The V segment lost 1 base and the J segment 7 bases; nucleotides outside the gene matches: 17. CDR3 nucleotides: TGTGCCAGCAGCTTAGTAACGGGCGCAGGGGGCTATCAAGCTGGCTACACCTTC. Protein product: CASSLVTGAGGYQAGYTF.

The gene calls are TRBV4-2 and TRBJ2-2; tentative D call: TRBD2 (6 bases). The V gene lost 3 bases and the J gene lost 7 bases, with 18 bases spanning the gap. Germline CDR1 is LGHNA and CDR2 is YNFKEQ. The CDR3 extends over 16 amino acids. The CDR3 DNA reads TGTGCCAGCAGCCATGTGTCCGGCAGGGAGGTCGGGGAGCTGTTTTTT. Its translation is CASSHVSGREVGELFF.

The V call is TRBV30, the J call TRBJ2-5; D perhaps matches TRBD1 (5 bases). V was cut by 3 bases and J by 2 bases, with 13 bases left in between. CDR1 and CDR2 (germline): GTSNPN, SVGIG (reference sequence). The CDR3 consists of 14 residues. The CDR3 sequence is CAWSLGAIQETQYF. The DNA for the CDR3 is TGTGCCTGGAGCCTAGGGGCGATACAAGAGACCCAGTACTTC.

This chain uses TRBV5-4 with TRBJ1-1; TRBD1 agrees at 9 bases. The CDR3 is 14 residues long. V lost 4 bases, J lost 4 bases, and 5 bases stayed unmatched. The V gene's germline CDR1 is SGHNT and CDR2 YYREEE (reference sequence). In DNA, the CDR3 is TGTGCCAGCAGCCGTAACAGGGGGCTCACTGAAGCTTTCTTT. Protein product: CASSRNRGLTEAFF.

The V call is TRBV19, the J call TRBJ1-2, with 8 bases identical to TRBD1. This CDR3 has 13 residues. In germline, CDR1 is LNHDA, CDR2 SQIVND (reference sequence). The J segment lost 8 bases and the V segment lost 6 bases, leaving 8 bases of the junction unmatched. The CDR3 sequence is CASSRDRTLGYTF. CDR3 DNA sequence: TGTGCCAGTAGCCGGGACAGGACCTTAGGCTACACCTTC.

The chain links TRBV6-6 to TRBJ1-1, with D possibly TRBD1 on 5 matching bases. CDR1 and CDR2 from the germline V gene are MNHNY and SVGAGI (reference sequence). V lost 6 bases and J lost 1, with 18 bases in between. This CDR3 has 16 residues. The CDR3 DNA follows: TGTGCCAGCAGGCGGGACCCAGTGACTTCGAACACTGAAGCTTTCTTT. Protein product: CASRRDPVTSNTEAFF.

The J gene is TRBJ1-1, the V gene TRBV28; D not resolved. This CDR3 has 12 amino acids. V lost 4 bases, J lost 5 bases, and 8 bases lay in between. Germline V gene lookup returns CDR1 MDHEN and CDR2 SYDVKM. The CDR3: CASSYSRTEAFF. CDR3 in DNA: TGTGCCAGCAGTTATAGTAGAACTGAAGCTTTCTTT.

This clone showed up just a few times. The rearrangement uses TRBV9 and TRBJ1-5; TRBD1 aligns across 7 bases. In germline, CDR1 is SGDLS, CDR2 YYNGEE. V lost 0 bases, J lost 4 bases, and 1 base stayed unmatched. The CDR3 has 14 residues. The CDR3 coding sequence is TGTGCCAGCAGCGTAGCAGGGGGTAATCAGCCCCAGCATTTT. Amino acids: CASSVAGGNQPQHF.

V and J are TRBV19 and TRBJ2-7; D is possibly TRBD2 (6 bases). Germline V gene lookup returns CDR1 LNHDA and CDR2 SQIVND (reference sequence). There are 15 residues in the CDR3. Between the trimmed V and J ends, which lost 3 bases and 2 bases, there was a span of 14 bases. In DNA, the CDR3 is TGTGCCAGTAGTATCTTTGCGGGGCAAACCTACGAGCAGTACTTC. Translated, it gives CASSIFAGQTYEQYF.

This chain joins TRBV11-2 and TRBJ1-5; D is ambiguous. This CDR3 contains 13 residues. The germline gives CDR1 SGHAT, CDR2 FQNNGV. The V end was cut by 1 base, the J end by 4 bases, with 5 bases between. The CDR3: CASSLGRNQPQHF. CDR3 coding DNA: TGTGCCAGCAGCTTAGGGCGGAATCAGCCCCAGCATTTT.

This clone has a single count. The rearrangement uses TRBV6-5 and TRBJ1-2; D ambiguous. CDR3 length: 12 residues. Germline V gene sequence: CDR1 MNHEY, CDR2 SVGAGI. V was trimmed by 4 bases and J by 5 bases, leaving 8 bases between them. CDR3 DNA sequence: TGTGCCAGCAGTTCCACACGTTATGGCTACACCTTC. Translation: CASSSTRYGYTF.

This clone was recorded many times. The rearrangement joins TRBV5-1 to TRBJ1-4; TRBD1 is a possible D gene (5 bases). V lost 2 bases to trimming and J lost 5 bases, with 10 bases between them. The CDR3 consists of 14 residues. Germline assignment: CDR1 SGHRS and CDR2 YFSETQ. Written as DNA, the CDR3 is TGCGCCAGCAGCTTCGGGGGGTCCAATGAAAAACTGTTTTTT. It translates to CASSFGGSNEKLFF.

The chain combines TRBV27 with TRBJ2-7, with a weak D call TRBD1 (6 bases). CDR1 and CDR2 (germline): MNHEY, SMNVEV (reference sequence). The CDR3 runs to 15 residues. V gave up 3 bases and J gave up 0 bases, with 12 bases separating them. The CDR3, as DNA: TGTGCCAGCAGTTTCCGACAGGTTAGCTCCTACGAGCAGTACTTC. It specifies CASSFRQVSSYEQYF.

This chain uses TRBV4-1 with TRBJ1-5; D is unclear. With 0 bases removed from V and 5 bases from J, the gap between germline ends came to 5 bases. The CDR3 length is 13 residues. Germline values: CDR1 MGHRA, CDR2 YSYEKL. CDR3 protein: CASSQEPDQPQHF. The CDR3, as DNA: TGCGCCAGCAGCCAAGAGCCAGATCAGCCCCAGCATTTT.

The table lists this clone with a count of one. The rearrangement joins TRBV9 to TRBJ2-2; 10 bases agree with TRBD2. The CDR3 loop spans 16 amino acids. V lost 0 bases to trimming and J lost 7 bases; unmatched junction nucleotides: 6. Per the germline V gene, CDR1 is SGDLS and CDR2 is YYNGEE. Written as DNA, the CDR3 is TGTGCCAGCAGCGTAGGTCTAGCGGGAGTGGTCGGGGAGCTGTTTTTT. It specifies CASSVGLAGVVGELFF.

Only one count was recorded for this clone. The V call is TRBV30, the J call TRBJ2-7, with 8 positions matching TRBD2. CDR1 is GTSNPN, CDR2 SVGIG, per germline (reference sequence). This CDR3 is built from 13 residues. V dropped 2 bases and J dropped 6; count of bases not matched to a gene: 6. DNA of the CDR3: TGTGCCTGGAGTTTGGGCGGGGGGTCCGAGCAGTACGTC. Translation gives CAWSLGGGSEQYV.

This clone has a handful of counts. This chain connects TRBV6-1 to TRBJ2-2; D perhaps matches TRBD1 (5 bases). The CDR3 totals 16 residues. Germline CDR1 MNHNS, CDR2 SASEGT. The V gene lost 2 bases and the J gene lost 0 bases, with 10 bases spanning the gap. CDR3 protein: CASSELTVSNTGELFF. Written as DNA, the CDR3 is TGTGCCAGCAGTGAATTGACAGTTTCGAACACCGGGGAGCTGTTTTTT.

The V and J genes are TRBV23-1 and TRBJ2-7; TRBD1 agrees at 7 bases. TRBV23-1 is filed as an ORF, its function uncertain. The trim removed 3 bases at V and 4 bases at J, leaving 3 bases unmatched. The length of the CDR3 is 13 residues. This CDR3 reads CASSHGTAYEQYF. DNA of the CDR3: TGCGCCAGCAGTCACGGGACAGCATACGAGCAGTACTTC.